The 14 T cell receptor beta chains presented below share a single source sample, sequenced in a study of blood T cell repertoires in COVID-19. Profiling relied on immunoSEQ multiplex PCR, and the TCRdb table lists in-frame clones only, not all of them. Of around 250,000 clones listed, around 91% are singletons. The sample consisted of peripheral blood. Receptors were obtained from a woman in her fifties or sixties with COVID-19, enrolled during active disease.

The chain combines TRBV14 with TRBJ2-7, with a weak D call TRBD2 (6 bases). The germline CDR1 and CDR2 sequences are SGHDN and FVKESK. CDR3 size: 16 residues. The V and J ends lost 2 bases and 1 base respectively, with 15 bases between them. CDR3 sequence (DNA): TGTGCCAGCAGCCAATTTGCGGGGCCAGGGTCCTACGAGCAGTACTTC. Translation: CASSQFAGPGSYEQYF.

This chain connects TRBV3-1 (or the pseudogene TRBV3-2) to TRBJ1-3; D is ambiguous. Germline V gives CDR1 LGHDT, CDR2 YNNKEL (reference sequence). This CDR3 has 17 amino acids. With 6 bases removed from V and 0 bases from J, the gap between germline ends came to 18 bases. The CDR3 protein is CASRPGNPLSSGNTIYF. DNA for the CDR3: TGTGCCAGCAGACCCGGGAACCCCCTGAGCTCTGGAAACACCATATATTTT.

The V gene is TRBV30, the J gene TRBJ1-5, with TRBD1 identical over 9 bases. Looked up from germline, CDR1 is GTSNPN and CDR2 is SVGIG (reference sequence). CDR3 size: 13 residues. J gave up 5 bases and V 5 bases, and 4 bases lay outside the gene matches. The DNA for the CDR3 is TGTGCCTGGTCGGGACAGGGAGATCAGCCCCAGCATTTT. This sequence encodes CAWSGQGDQPQHF.

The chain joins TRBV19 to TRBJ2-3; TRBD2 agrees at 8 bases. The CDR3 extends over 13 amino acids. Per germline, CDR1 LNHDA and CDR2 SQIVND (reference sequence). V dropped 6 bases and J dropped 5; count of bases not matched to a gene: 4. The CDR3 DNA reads TGTGCCAGTAGCTTTAGCGGGGTAGATACGCAGTATTTT. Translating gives CASSFSGVDTQYF.

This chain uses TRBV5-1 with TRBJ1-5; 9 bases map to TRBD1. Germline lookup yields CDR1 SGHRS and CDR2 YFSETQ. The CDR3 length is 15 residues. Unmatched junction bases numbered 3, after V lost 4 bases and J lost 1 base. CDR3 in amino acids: CASSEQGASNQPQHF. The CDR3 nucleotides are TGCGCCAGCAGCGAACAGGGGGCCAGCAATCAGCCCCAGCATTTT.

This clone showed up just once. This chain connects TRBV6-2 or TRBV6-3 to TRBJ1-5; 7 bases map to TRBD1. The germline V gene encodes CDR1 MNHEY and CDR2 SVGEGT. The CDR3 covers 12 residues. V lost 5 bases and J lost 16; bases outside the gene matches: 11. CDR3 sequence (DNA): TGTGCCAGCAGTCGTCTCGGGGGACAGCCCCATTTT. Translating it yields CASSRLGGQPHF.

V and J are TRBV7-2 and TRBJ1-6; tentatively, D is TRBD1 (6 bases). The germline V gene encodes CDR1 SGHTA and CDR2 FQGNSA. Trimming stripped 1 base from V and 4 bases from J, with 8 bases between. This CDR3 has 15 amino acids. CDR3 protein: CASSLDRDYNSPLHF. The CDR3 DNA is TGTGCCAGCAGCTTAGACAGGGATTATAATTCACCCCTCCACTTT.

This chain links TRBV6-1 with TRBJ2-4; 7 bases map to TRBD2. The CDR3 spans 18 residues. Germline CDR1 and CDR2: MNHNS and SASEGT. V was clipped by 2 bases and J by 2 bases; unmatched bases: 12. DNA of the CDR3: TGTGCCAGCAGTGAAAGGGCCATCGGGGAGGGAACCAAAAACATTCAGTACTTC. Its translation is CASSERAIGEGTKNIQYF.

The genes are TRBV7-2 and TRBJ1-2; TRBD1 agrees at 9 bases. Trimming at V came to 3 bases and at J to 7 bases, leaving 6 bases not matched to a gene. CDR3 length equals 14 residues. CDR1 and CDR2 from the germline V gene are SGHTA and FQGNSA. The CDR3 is CASSFHRQGVGYTF. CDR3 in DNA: TGTGCCAGCAGCTTCCATCGACAGGGGGTTGGCTACACCTTC.

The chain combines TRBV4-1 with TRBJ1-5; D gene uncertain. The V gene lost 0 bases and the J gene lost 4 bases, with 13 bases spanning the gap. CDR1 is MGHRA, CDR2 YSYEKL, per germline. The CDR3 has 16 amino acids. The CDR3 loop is CASSQEISTENQPQHF. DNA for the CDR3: TGCGCCAGCAGCCAAGAGATCTCGACGGAGAATCAGCCCCAGCATTTT.

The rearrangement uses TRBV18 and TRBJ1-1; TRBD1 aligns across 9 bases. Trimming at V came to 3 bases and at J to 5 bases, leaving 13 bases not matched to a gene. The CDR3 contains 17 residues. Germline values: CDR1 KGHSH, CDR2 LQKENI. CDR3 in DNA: TGTGCCAGCTCACCGAGGGACAGGGTGGGGGAAAGGACTGAAGCTTTCTTT. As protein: CASSPRDRVGERTEAFF. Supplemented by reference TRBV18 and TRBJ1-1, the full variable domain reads NAGVMQNPRHLVRRRGQEARLRCSPMKGHSHVYWYRQLPEEGLKFMVYLQKENIIDESGMPKERFSAEFPKEGPSILRIQQVVRGDSAAYFCASSPRDRVGERTEAFFGQGTRLTVV.

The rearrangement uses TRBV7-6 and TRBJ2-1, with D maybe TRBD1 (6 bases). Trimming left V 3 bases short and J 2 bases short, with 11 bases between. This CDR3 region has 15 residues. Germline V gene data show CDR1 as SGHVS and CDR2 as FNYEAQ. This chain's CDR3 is CASSLTGSTYNEQFF. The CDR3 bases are TGTGCCAGCAGCTTGACAGGAAGTACCTACAATGAGCAGTTCTTC.

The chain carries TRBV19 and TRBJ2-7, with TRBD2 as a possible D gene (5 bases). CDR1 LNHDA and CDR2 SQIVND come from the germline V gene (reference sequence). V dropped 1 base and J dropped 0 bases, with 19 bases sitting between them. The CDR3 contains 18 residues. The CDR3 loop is CASSIVGGPLGDSYEQYF. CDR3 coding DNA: TGTGCCAGTAGTATAGTAGGAGGACCGCTCGGCGACTCCTACGAGCAGTACTTC.

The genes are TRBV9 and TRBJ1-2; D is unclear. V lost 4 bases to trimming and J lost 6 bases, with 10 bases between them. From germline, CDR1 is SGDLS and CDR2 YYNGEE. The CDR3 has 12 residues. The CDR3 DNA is TGTGCCAGCAGCCCTCGGGGAGATGGCTACACCTTC. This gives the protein CASSPRGDGYTF.